Detailed here is one TCR beta chain. The data were produced by immunoSEQ multiplex PCR, yet TCRdb's version contains in-frame clones alone and is incomplete. There are 85,000 to 90,000 clones in the sample; about 87% occur only once, and about 1.5% lies in the top ten. The sample originates from a study of T cells after somatic rescue of genetic block. The sequence was collected from a woman aged 18 to 35. The source material was peripheral blood mononuclear cells (PBMCs).

The CDR3 protein is CASASTPWEKLFF. The CDR3 DNA sequence: TGTGCCAGCGCATCGACCCCCTGGGAAAAACTGTTTTTT. The chain joins TRBV27 to TRBJ1-4; D gene ambiguous. Germline V lookup: CDR1 MNHEY, CDR2 SMNVEV (reference sequence). Trimming cost V 8 bases and J 8 bases, with 15 bases left between them. The CDR3 runs to 13 residues.